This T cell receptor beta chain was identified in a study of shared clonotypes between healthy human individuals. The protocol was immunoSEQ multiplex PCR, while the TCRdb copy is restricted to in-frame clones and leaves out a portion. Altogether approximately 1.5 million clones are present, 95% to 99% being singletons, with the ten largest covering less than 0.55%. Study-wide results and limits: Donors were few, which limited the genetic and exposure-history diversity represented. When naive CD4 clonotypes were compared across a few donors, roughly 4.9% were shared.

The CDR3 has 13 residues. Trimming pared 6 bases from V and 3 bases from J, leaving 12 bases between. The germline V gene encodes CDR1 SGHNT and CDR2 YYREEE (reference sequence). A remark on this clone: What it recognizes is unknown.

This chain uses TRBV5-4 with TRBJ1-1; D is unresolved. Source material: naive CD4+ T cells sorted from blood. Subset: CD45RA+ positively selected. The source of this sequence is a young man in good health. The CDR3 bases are TGTGCCAGCACCCCGGCTGCGGACACTGAAGCTTTCTTT. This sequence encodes CASTPAADTEAFF.